What follows is one T cell receptor beta chain and its context. These data originate in a study of brain T cells in children with intractable seizures. The sample's time point: blood from clinic visit 5 months post-surgery; TSC patient then seizure free. The CDR3 runs to 15 residues. Germline assignment: CDR1 LNHDA and CDR2 SQIVND (reference sequence). The V segment lost 3 bases and the J segment 4 bases; nucleotides outside the gene matches: 6. TCRdb keeps only in-frame clones here, not all; method: immunoSEQ multiplex PCR. The table records a few hundred thousand clones, 85% to 95% of them present only once.

The chain employs TRBV19 and TRBJ2-5; 9 positions agree with TRBD2. This TCR was recovered from a boy in the first two years of life with tuberous sclerosis and intractable seizures. Sequenced here: peripheral blood, sampled 5 to 6 months after surgery. This CDR3 is CASSIRRGGGETQYF. The DNA for the CDR3 is TGTGCCAGTAGTATCAGGCGGGGGGGCGGAGAGACCCAGTACTTC. Using reference TRBV19 and TRBJ2-5 for the parts outside the CDR3, the full variable domain is DGGITQSPKYLFRKEGQNVTLSCEQNLNHDAMYWYRQDPGQGLRLIYYSQIVNDFQKGDIAEGYSVSREKKESFPLTVTSAQKNPTAFYLCASSIRRGGGETQYFGPGTRLLVL.